Listed below are T cell receptor beta chains from one sample, sequenced in a study of blood T cell repertoires in COVID-19. Generated by immunoSEQ multiplex PCR, the TCRdb table keeps only in-frame clones and is missing some. The table lists about 170,000 clones, less than 90% of them singletons. Sequencing was performed on peripheral blood. These receptors all come from a man between 60 and 70 years old with acute or convalescent COVID-19. CDR3s include the opening cysteine and the closing phenylalanine or tryptophan. D genes are given only for firm matches. Size is stated for part of the rows, as once, few or many counts, or as a class when the clone is expanded.

d_call j_call v_call clone_size cdr3_aa cdr3_nt
TRBD2 TRBJ2-2 TRBV4-2 NA CASSQSGGPNTGELFF TGTGCCAGCAGCCAATCGGGGGGGCCGAACACCGGGGAGCTGTTTTTT
NA TRBJ1-3 TRBV5-8 NA CASSQTRSGNTIYF TGTGCCAGCAGCCAGACACGCTCTGGAAACACCATATATTTT
NA TRBJ1-6 TRBV27 NA CASRPRLLNSPLHF TGTGCCAGCAGGCCCAGACTGCTAAATTCACCCCTCCACTTT
TRBD2 TRBJ2-1 TRBV5-4 NA CASRTYREGMDEQFF TGTGCCAGCAGAACCTACCGGGAGGGGATGGATGAGCAGTTCTTC
NA TRBJ1-1 TRBV30 NA CAWSSGIAEAFF TGTGCCTGGAGTTCAGGAATCGCTGAAGCTTTCTTT
NA TRBJ1-3 TRBV7-9 few CASSPTLDKSSGNTIYF TGTGCCAGCAGCCCGACCCTGGACAAGAGCTCTGGAAACACCATATATTTT
NA TRBJ2-1 TRBV18 NA CASSLLPAGMRGGNFSYNEQFF TGTGCCAGCTCACTACTTCCGGCAGGGATGCGGGGAGGTAACTTCTCCTACAATGAGCAGTTCTTC
TRBD1 TRBJ2-1 TRBV19 NA CASTRPGTGVNEQFF TGTGCCAGTACTCGGCCTGGGACAGGGGTAAATGAGCAGTTCTTC
TRBD1 TRBJ1-4 TRBV6-5 NA CASKGDSEKLFF TGTGCCAGCAAAGGGGACAGTGAAAAACTGTTTTTT
NA TRBJ2-1 TRBV19 NA CASSIVGHPSEQFF TGTGCCAGTAGTATAGTTGGGCACCCGAGTGAGCAGTTCTTC